This T cell receptor beta chain derives from a study of cytomegalovirus exposure and HLA in healthy donors. Study-wide points: In an earlier analysis, in approximately 630 donors, most V segments appeared productive either ~90% or ~30% of the time.

Looked up from germline, CDR1 is LNHDA and CDR2 is SQIVND (reference sequence). The CDR3 extends over 13 amino acids. V lost 3 bases and J lost 4, with 7 bases in between. Researchers ran the PCR with 60 Vbeta and 13 Jbeta primers. Sequencing was performed with immunoSEQ multiplex PCR; in TCRdb, only in-frame clones are kept and a portion is missing. The sample has roughly 200,000 clones; 80% to 85% are singletons. With regard to this clone: The antigen is undetermined.

The chain carries TRBV19 and TRBJ2-1; D gene uncertain. This receptor was obtained from a boy aged 2 to 9 in good health and CMV-seronegative. Material: PBMCs. The CDR3 bases are TGTGCCAGTAGTATCAGACTGTACAATGAGCAGTTCTTC. Amino acids: CASSIRLYNEQFF.